This T cell receptor (beta chain) was sequenced for a study of long-term antiretroviral therapy in people with HIV. Version v3.0 of the immunoSEQ assay ran at survey level. TCRdb keeps only in-frame clones here, not all; method: immunoSEQ multiplex PCR. The sample records some 22,000 clones, 70% to 80% being singletons. CDR3 length equals 14 residues. Germline loops: CDR1 SGHTA, CDR2 FQGNSA. Trimming stripped 5 bases from V and 1 base from J, with 12 bases between. This receptor was obtained from a woman aged 40 to 55 with HIV. Sequenced material: unsorted PBMCs, taken 4.1 years after starting antiretroviral therapy. The chain uses TRBV7-2 and TRBJ2-7, with a tentative D call TRBD2 (5 bases). This CDR3 is CASSPAGSSYEQYF. In nucleotides, the CDR3 is TGTGCCAGCAGCCCCGCGGGCAGTTCCTACGAGCAGTACTTC.